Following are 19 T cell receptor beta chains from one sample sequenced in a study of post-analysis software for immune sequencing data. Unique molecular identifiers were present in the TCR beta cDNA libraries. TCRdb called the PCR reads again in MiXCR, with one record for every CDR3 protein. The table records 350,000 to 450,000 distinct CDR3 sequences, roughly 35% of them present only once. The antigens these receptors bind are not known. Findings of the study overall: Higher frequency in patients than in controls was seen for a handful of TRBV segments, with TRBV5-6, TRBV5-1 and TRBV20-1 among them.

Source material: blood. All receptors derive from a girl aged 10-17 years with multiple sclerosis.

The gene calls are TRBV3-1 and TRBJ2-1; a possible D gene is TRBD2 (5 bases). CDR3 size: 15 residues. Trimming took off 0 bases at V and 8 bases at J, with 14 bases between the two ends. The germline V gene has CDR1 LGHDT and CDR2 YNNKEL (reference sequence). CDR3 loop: CASSQDPGSRDEQFF. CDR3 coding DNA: TGTGCCAGCAGCCAAGATCCGGGGTCGAGGGATGAGCAGTTCTTC.

In DNA form, the CDR3 reads TGTGCCACCAGCCGATGGGGACAGGGTAGCCAAGAGACCCAGTACTTC. Translation: CATSRWGQGSQETQYF. The chain is built from TRBV15 and TRBJ2-5, with 9 bases that match TRBD1. The CDR3 totals 16 residues. Germline lookup yields CDR1 LNHNV and CDR2 YYDKDF (reference sequence). Trimming cost V 5 bases and J 1 base; bases outside gene matches: 8. Variable domain in full (rest from reference TRBV15 and TRBJ2-5): DAMVIQNPRYQVTQFGKPVTLSCSQTLNHNVMYWYQQKSSQAPKLLFHYYDKDFNNEADTPDNFQSRRPNTSFCFLDIRSPGLGDTAMYLCATSRWGQGSQETQYFGPGTRLLVL.

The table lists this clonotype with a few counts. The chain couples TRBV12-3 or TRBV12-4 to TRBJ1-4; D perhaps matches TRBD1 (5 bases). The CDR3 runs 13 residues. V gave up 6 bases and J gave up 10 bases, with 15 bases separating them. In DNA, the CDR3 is TGTGCCAGCAGCATCGGGACCGCGGGAAAACTGTTTTTT. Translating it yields CASSIGTAGKLFF.

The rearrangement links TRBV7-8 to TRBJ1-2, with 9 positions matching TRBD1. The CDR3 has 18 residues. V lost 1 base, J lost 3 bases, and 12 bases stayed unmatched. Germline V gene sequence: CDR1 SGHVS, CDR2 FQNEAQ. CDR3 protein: CASSLDGTRDRDHYGYTF. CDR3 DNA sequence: TGTGCCAGCAGCTTAGACGGTACTCGGGACAGGGACCACTATGGCTACACCTTC.

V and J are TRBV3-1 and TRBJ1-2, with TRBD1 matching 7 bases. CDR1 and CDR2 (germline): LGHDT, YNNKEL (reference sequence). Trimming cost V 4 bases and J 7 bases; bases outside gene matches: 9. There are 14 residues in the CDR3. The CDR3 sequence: CASSPSDRLPGYTF. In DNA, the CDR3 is TGTGCCAGCAGCCCCTCGGACAGGCTCCCTGGCTACACCTTC.

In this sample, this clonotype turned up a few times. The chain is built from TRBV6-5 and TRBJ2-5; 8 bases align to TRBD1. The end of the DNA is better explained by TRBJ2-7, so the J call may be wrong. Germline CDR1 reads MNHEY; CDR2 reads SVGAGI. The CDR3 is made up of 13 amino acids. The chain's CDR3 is CASSYSQGDEQYF. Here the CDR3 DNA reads TGTGCCAGCAGTTACTCACAGGGGGACGAGCAGTACTTC.

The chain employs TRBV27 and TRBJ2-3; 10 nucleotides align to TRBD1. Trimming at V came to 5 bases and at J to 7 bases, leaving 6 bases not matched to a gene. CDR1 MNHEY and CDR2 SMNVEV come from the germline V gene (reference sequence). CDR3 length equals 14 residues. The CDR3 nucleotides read TGTGCCAGCAGTCGGACAGGGGGACTCTATACGCAGTATTTT. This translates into CASSRTGGLYTQYF.

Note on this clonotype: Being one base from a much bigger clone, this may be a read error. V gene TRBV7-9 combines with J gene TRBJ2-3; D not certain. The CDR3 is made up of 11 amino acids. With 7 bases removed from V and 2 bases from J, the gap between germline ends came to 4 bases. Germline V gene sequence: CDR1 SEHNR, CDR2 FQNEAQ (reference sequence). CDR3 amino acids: CASTFTDTQYF. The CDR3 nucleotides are TGTGCCAGCACCTTCACAGATACGCAGTATTTT.

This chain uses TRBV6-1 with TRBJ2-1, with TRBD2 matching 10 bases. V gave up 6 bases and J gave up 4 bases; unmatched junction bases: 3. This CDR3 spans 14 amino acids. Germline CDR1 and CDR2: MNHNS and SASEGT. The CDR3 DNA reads TGTGCCAGCAGACTAGCGGGGTTTTACAATGAGCAGTTCTTC. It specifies CASRLAGFYNEQFF.

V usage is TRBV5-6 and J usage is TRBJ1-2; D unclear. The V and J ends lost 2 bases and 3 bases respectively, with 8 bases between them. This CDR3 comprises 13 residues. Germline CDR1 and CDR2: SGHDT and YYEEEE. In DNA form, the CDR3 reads TGTGCCAGCAGCTTAGTCAACTACTATGGCTACACCTTC. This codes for CASSLVNYYGYTF.

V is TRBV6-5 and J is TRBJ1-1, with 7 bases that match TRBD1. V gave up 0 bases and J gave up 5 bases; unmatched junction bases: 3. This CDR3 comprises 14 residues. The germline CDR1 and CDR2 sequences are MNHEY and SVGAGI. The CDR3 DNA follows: TGTGCCAGCAGTTACTCGCGCAGGGGGACTGAAGCTTTCTTT. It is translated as CASSYSRRGTEAFF.

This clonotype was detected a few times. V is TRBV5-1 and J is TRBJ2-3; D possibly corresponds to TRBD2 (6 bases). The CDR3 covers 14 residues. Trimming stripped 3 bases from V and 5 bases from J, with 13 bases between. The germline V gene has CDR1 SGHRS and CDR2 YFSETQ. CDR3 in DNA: TGCGCCAGCAGCTCGCTTCTGGGGGGAGATACGCAGTATTTT. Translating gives CASSSLLGGDTQYF.

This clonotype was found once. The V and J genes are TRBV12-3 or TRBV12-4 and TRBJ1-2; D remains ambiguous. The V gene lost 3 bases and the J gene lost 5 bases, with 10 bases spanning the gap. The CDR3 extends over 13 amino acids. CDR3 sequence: CASSFEGEYGYTF. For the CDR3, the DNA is TGTGCCAGCAGTTTCGAGGGAGAATATGGCTACACCTTC.

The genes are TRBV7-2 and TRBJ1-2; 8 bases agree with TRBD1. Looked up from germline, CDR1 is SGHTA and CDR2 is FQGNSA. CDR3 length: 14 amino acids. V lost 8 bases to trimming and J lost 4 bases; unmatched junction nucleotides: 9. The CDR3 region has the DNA TGTGCCAGCGACCCGACCGGGACAGGCTATGGCTACACCTTC. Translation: CASDPTGTGYGYTF.

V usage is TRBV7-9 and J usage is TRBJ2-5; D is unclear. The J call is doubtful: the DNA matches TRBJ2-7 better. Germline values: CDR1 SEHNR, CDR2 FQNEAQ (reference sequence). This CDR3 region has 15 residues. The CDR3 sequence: CASSLAHGLNAEQYF. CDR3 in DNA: TGTGCCAGCAGCTTAGCGCACGGGCTTAATGCCGAGCAGTACTTC.

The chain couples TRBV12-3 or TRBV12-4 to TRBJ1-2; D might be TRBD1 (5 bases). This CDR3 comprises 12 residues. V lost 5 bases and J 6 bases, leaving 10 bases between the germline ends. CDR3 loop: CASSPRRDGYTF. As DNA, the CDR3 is TGTGCCAGCAGTCCCCGCAGGGATGGCTACACCTTC.

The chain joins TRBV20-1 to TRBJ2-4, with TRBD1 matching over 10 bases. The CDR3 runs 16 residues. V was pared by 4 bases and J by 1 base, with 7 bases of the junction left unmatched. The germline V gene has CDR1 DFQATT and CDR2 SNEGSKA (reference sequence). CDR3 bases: TGCAGTGCTATGACAGGGGGCGCAGGCGCCAAAAACATTCAGTACTTC. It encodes CSAMTGGAGAKNIQYF.

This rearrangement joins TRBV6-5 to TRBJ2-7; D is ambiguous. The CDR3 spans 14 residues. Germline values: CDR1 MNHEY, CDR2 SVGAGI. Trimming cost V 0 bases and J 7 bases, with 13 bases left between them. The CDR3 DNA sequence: TGTGCCAGCAGTTACTCGGAGCTCACTCGGGAGCAGTACTTC. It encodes CASSYSELTREQYF.

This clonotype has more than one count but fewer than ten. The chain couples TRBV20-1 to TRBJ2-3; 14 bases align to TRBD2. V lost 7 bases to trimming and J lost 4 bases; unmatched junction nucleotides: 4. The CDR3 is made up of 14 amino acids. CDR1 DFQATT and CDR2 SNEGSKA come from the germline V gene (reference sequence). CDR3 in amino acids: CSVTTSGRADTQYF. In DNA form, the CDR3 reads TGCAGTGTTACGACTAGCGGGAGGGCAGATACGCAGTATTTT.